This T cell receptor (beta chain) was profiled in a study of molecular identifiers for immune sequencing clone quantification. This clonotype was found many times. TCRdb reanalysed the PCR reads using MiXCR and keeps one entry per CDR3 protein. The table shows about 320,000 distinct CDR3 sequences, with over 20% occurring only once. The V gene's germline CDR1 is MNHEY and CDR2 SVGAGI. The CDR3 contains 15 residues. V lost 7 bases and J lost 5, with 21 bases in between. The J gene is TRBJ2-7, the V gene TRBV6-5, with no clear D. Sequences were obtained from naive CD8+ T cells from blood, with Jurkat cell RNA spiked in. Subset indicated: FACS-sorted CD8+CD4-CCR7+CD45RA+ naive T cells. The receptor comes from a human donor in good health. Some libraries in this study had Jurkat cell RNA spiked in. The CDR3 loop is CASITPRNSWDEQYF. CDR3 DNA sequence: TGTGCCAGCATTACCCCCCGTAACTCCTGGGACGAGCAGTACTTC.